The 21 T cell receptor beta chains below all came from one sample that was sequenced in a study of blood T cell repertoires in COVID-19. TCRdb keeps only in-frame clones here, not all; method: immunoSEQ multiplex PCR. The data contain some 80,000 clones, about four fifths of them singletons. Sequencing was performed on peripheral blood. The receptors were sampled from an elderly woman with active or convalescent COVID-19.

The gene calls are TRBV2 and TRBJ2-4; D possibly corresponds to TRBD2 (5 bases). The CDR3 covers 17 residues. CDR1 is SNHLY, CDR2 FYNNEI, per germline. Trimming took 0 bases from V and 0 from J, leaving 12 bases between them. The CDR3 nucleotides are TGTGCCAGCAGTGAAGCGCTTTGGGGAGTAGCCAAAAACATTCAGTACTTC. It encodes CASSEALWGVAKNIQYF.

The chain combines TRBV28 with TRBJ1-1; TRBD1 agrees at 9 bases. The V and J ends lost 1 base and 0 bases, in that order; junction bases with no gene match: 15. CDR1 is MDHEN and CDR2 is SYDVKM in the germline V gene. CDR3 length equals 20 residues. The DNA of the CDR3 is TGTGCCAGCAGTTTATTAGCGTTGGACAGGGGATTCTTCATGAACACTGAAGCTTTCTTT. It yields the protein CASSLLALDRGFFMNTEAFF.

The V gene is TRBV7-9, the J gene TRBJ2-3, with D perhaps matching TRBD1 (6 bases). This CDR3 contains 15 residues. Trimming stripped 3 bases from V and 1 base from J, with 11 bases between. Germline V lookup: CDR1 SEHNR, CDR2 FQNEAQ (reference sequence). CDR3 in amino acids: CASSFGTPRTDTQYF. The CDR3 nucleotides are TGTGCCAGCAGCTTCGGGACACCACGCACAGATACGCAGTATTTT.

The J gene is TRBJ2-7, the V gene TRBV4-3; TRBD2 agrees at 8 bases. CDR3 length: 13 amino acids. Trimming at V came to 4 bases and at J to 2 bases, leaving 1 base not matched to a gene. Germline loops: CDR1 LGHNA, CDR2 YSLEER. CDR3 sequence reads: CASSPGLAYEQYF. The CDR3 bases are TGCGCCAGCAGCCCGGGACTAGCCTACGAGCAGTACTTC.

This chain links TRBV19 with TRBJ1-1; a weak D match, TRBD1 (6 bases). The CDR3 runs 12 residues. Germline-derived CDR1 and CDR2 are LNHDA and SQIVND (reference sequence). The germline V and J ends were trimmed by 5 bases and 7 bases, with 11 bases remaining between them. DNA of the CDR3: TGTGCCAGTAGTGCAGGGGTGGGTGAAGCTTTCTTT. Its protein is CASSAGVGEAFF. Full variable domain (rest looked up from reference TRBV19 and TRBJ1-1): DGGITQSPKYLFRKEGQNVTLSCEQNLNHDAMYWYRQDPGQGLRLIYYSQIVNDFQKGDIAEGYSVSREKKESFPLTVTSAQKNPTAFYLCASSAGVGEAFFGQGTRLTVV.

The V and J genes are TRBV3-1 (or the pseudogene TRBV3-2) and TRBJ1-2; tentative D call: TRBD1 (6 bases). The V end was cut by 1 base, the J end by 6 bases, with 15 bases between. CDR1 is LGHDT and CDR2 is YNNKEL in the germline V gene (reference sequence). This CDR3 is built from 15 residues. CDR3 residues: CASSQGSTGRDGYTF. CDR3 DNA sequence: TGTGCCAGCAGCCAAGGTTCAACAGGGCGGGATGGCTACACCTTC.

V and J are TRBV7-3 and TRBJ2-3, with 9 positions matching TRBD2. This CDR3 has 16 residues. V was clipped by 6 bases and J by 4 bases; unmatched bases: 11. The germline gives CDR1 SGHTA, CDR2 FQGTGA. CDR3 DNA: TGTGCCAGCAGAAGAAACGGCGGGAGGGTGTCAGATACGCAGTATTTT. Its protein is CASRRNGGRVSDTQYF.

This sequence joins TRBV19 and TRBJ2-5; 9 bases map to TRBD1. Germline V gives CDR1 LNHDA, CDR2 SQIVND (reference sequence). Trimming removed 3 bases from V and 5 bases from J; junction bases left unmatched: 7. CDR3 length equals 15 residues. CDR3 nucleotide sequence: TGTGCCAGTAGTATCAAGGGACAGGGAGTCGAGACCCAGTACTTC. Its translation: CASSIKGQGVETQYF. The entire variable domain, with the rest obtained from reference TRBV19 and TRBJ2-5, is as follows: DGGITQSPKYLFRKEGQNVTLSCEQNLNHDAMYWYRQDPGQGLRLIYYSQIVNDFQKGDIAEGYSVSREKKESFPLTVTSAQKNPTAFYLCASSIKGQGVETQYFGPGTRLLVL.

This clone was picked up a small number of times. V and J are TRBV30 and TRBJ2-2, with D possibly TRBD2 on 5 matching bases. Per the germline V gene, CDR1 is GTSNPN and CDR2 is SVGIG (reference sequence). Trimming removed 1 base at V and 2 bases at J, with 14 bases between. The CDR3 has 16 residues. This chain's CDR3 is CAWSGARGLNTGELFF. The DNA for the CDR3 is TGTGCCTGGAGTGGAGCCCGGGGTCTTAACACCGGGGAGCTGTTTTTT.

For the CDR3, the DNA is TGTGCCAGCAGCTCCCGTACTAATACGCAGTATTTT. Translation gives CASSSRTNTQYF. The chain links TRBV5-4 to TRBJ2-3; no clear D gene. Trimming left V 3 bases short and J 7 bases short, with 9 bases between. CDR1 and CDR2 (germline): SGHNT, YYREEE (reference sequence). CDR3 length equals 12 residues. Full variable domain (missing parts from reference TRBV5-4 and TRBJ2-3): ETGVTQSPTHLIKTRGQQVTLRCSSQSGHNTVSWYQQALGQGPQFIFQYYREEENGRGNFPPRFSGLQFPNYSSELNVNALELDDSALYLCASSSRTNTQYFGPGTRLTVL.

The CDR3 DNA reads as TGTGCCAGCAGTTTGTCAGGGCAGCTGAACTATGGCTACACCTTC. Protein sequence: CASSLSGQLNYGYTF. This chain links TRBV6-6 with TRBJ1-2, with D possibly matching TRBD1 (5 bases). V lost 4 bases and J lost 2, with 14 bases in between. The CDR3 sequence is 15 residues long. Germline V CDR1 and CDR2: MNHNY, SVGAGI (reference sequence).

J is TRBJ1-1 and V is TRBV11-1; 8 bases agree with TRBD1. The trim removed 5 bases at V and 1 base at J, leaving 3 bases unmatched. Germline-derived CDR1 and CDR2 are SGHAT and FQDESV (reference sequence). This CDR3 region has 14 residues. CDR3 in amino acids: CASSPGGRNTEAFF. The CDR3 region has the DNA TGTGCCAGCAGCCCAGGGGGCCGGAACACTGAAGCTTTCTTT.

This chain uses TRBV6-6 with TRBJ2-7, with 8 bases identical to TRBD1. Germline CDR1 MNHNY, CDR2 SVGAGI (reference sequence). CDR3 length: 14 residues. V trimming: 5 bases; J trimming: 5 bases; junction bases outside the gene matches: 8. The CDR3 sequence is CASSPGTGNHEQYF. For the CDR3, the DNA is TGTGCCAGCAGTCCCGGGACAGGCAACCACGAGCAGTACTTC.

This clone has just a few counts. V usage is TRBV11-3 and J usage is TRBJ2-5; no reliable D call. The germline V and J ends were trimmed by 5 bases and 6 bases, with 10 bases remaining between them. The CDR3 totals 12 residues. The germline gives CDR1 SGHNT, CDR2 YENEEA. CDR3 coding DNA: TGTGCCAGCAGCGGAGTGTCCCAGACCCAGTACTTC. This translates into CASSGVSQTQYF. The variable domain in full, completed from reference TRBV11-3 and TRBJ2-5, reads EAGVVQSPRYKIIEKKQPVAFWCNPISGHNTLYWYLQNLGQGPELLIRYENEEAVDDSQLPKDRFSAERLKGVDSTLKIQPAELGDSAVYLCASSGVSQTQYFGPGTRLLVL.

J is TRBJ2-3 and V is TRBV10-3, with TRBD2 matching 9 bases. V gave up 6 bases and J gave up 1 base; unmatched junction bases: 5. The CDR3 has 15 amino acids. In germline, CDR1 is ENHRY, CDR2 SYGVKD. The CDR3 DNA follows: TGTGCCATCAGCCCTGGGACTAGCCGCACAGATACGCAGTATTTT. Translated: CAISPGTSRTDTQYF.

This clone was counted a single time. The rearrangement joins TRBV11-2 to TRBJ2-5; TRBD1 matches at 9 bases. CDR1 is SGHAT, CDR2 FQNNGV, per germline. This CDR3 is 17 amino acids long. With 1 base clipped from V and 1 base from J, the junction kept 7 bases outside the gene matches. The CDR3 loop is CASSLVGLTGGQETQYF. The CDR3 DNA reads TGTGCCAGCAGCTTAGTGGGGTTGACAGGGGGCCAAGAGACCCAGTACTTC.

The CDR3 region has the DNA TGCAGCGCCTATCCTGACAGGGCGCACGAAGGGGGAAAACTGTTTTTT. It encodes CSAYPDRAHEGGKLFF. The rearrangement uses TRBV29-1 and TRBJ1-4; 7 bases are shared with TRBD1. Trimming took 7 bases from V and 10 from J; bases not matched to a gene: 21. The CDR3 length is 16 residues. CDR1 is SQVTM, CDR2 ANQGSEA, per germline.

V usage is TRBV28 and J usage is TRBJ2-7; D perhaps matches TRBD1 (5 bases). CDR3 length: 14 residues. Germline V gives CDR1 MDHEN, CDR2 SYDVKM. The V and J ends lost 1 base and 6 bases respectively, with 13 bases between them. The CDR3 nucleotides read TGTGCCAGCAGTTTATTGGCCAGGGTGGCCGAGCAGTACTTC. This encodes CASSLLARVAEQYF.

This rearrangement joins TRBV9 to TRBJ2-7; the D gene is possibly TRBD2 (6 bases). This CDR3 has 15 residues. V gave up 4 bases and J gave up 3 bases, with 17 bases separating them. Germline V CDR1 and CDR2: SGDLS, YYNGEE. The CDR3 sequence: CASSLRGGANYEQYF. The CDR3 DNA is TGTGCCAGCAGCCTTCGGGGCGGGGCCAACTACGAGCAGTACTTC.

This clone was seen once. The chain uses TRBV11-2 and TRBJ2-5, with 14 bases identical to TRBD2. After removal of 4 bases from V and 0 bases from J, the junction contained 4 bases not matched to a gene. From germline, CDR1 is SGHAT and CDR2 FQNNGV. The CDR3 consists of 17 residues. The CDR3 sequence is CASSWGLAGANQETQYF. In DNA, the CDR3 is TGTGCCAGCAGCTGGGGACTAGCGGGGGCCAACCAAGAGACCCAGTACTTC.

This clone showed up just a few times. This chain uses TRBV3-1 (or the pseudogene TRBV3-2) with TRBJ1-5; 8 bases align to TRBD1. The CDR3 totals 15 residues. Germline CDR1 reads LGHDT; CDR2 reads YNNKEL (reference sequence). Trimming cost V 1 base and J 3 bases; bases outside gene matches: 2. Here the CDR3 reads CASSQGTGYNQPQHF. The CDR3 DNA is TGTGCCAGCAGCCAAGGGACAGGGTACAATCAGCCCCAGCATTTT.